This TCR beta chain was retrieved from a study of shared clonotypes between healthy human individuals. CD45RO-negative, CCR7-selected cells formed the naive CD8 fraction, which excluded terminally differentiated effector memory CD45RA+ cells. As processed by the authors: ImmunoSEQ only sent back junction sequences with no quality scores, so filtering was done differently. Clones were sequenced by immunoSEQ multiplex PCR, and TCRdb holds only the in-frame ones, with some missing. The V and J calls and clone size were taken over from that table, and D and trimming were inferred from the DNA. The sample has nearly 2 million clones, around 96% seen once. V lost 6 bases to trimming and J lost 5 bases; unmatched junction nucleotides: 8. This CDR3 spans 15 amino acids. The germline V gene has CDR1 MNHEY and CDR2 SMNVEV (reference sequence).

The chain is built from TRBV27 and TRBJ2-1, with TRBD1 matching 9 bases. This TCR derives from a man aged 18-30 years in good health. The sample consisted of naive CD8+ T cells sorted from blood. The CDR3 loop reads CASRTSQGAHNEQFF. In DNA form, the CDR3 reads TGTGCCAGCAGGACCTCACAGGGGGCCCACAATGAGCAGTTCTTC.